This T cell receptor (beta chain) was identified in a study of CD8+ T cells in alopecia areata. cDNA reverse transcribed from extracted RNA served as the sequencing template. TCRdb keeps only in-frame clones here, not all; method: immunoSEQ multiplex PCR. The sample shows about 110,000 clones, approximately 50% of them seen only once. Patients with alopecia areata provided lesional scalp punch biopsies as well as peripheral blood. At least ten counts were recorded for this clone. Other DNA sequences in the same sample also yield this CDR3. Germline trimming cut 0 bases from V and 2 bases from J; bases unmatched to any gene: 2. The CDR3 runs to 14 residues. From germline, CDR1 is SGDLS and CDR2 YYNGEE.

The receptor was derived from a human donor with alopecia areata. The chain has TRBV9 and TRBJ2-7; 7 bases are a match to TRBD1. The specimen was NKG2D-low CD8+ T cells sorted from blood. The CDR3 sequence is CASSVGQGTYEQYF. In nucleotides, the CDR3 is TGTGCCAGCAGCGTAGGACAGGGAACCTACGAGCAGTACTTC. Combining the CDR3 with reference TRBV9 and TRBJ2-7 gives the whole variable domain DSGVTQTPKHLITATGQRVTLRCSPRSGDLSVYWYQQSLDQGLQFLIQYYNGEERAKGNILERFSAQQFPDLHSELNLSSLELGDSALYFCASSVGQGTYEQYFGPGTRLTVT.